Below, 15 T cell receptor beta chains from the same sample are listed, as sequenced in a study of cytomegalovirus exposure and HLA in healthy donors. Amplification used 60 Vbeta primers and 13 Jbeta primers. Generated by immunoSEQ multiplex PCR, the TCRdb table keeps only in-frame clones and is missing some. The sample has under 150,000 clones, about 76% seen once. The sequenced material came from PBMCs. Receptors originate from a man aged 18 to 29 in good health and CMV-seronegative.

This sequence joins TRBV6-6 and TRBJ1-5, with 8 bases identical to TRBD1. CDR1 and CDR2 from the germline V gene are MNHNY and SVGAGI (reference sequence). The CDR3 has 13 amino acids. The ends lost 5 bases at V and 6 bases at J; junction bases unmatched: 3. CDR3 nucleotide sequence: TGTGCCAGCAGTACCAGGGGGCCTCAGCCCCAGCATTTT. Amino acid sequence: CASSTRGPQPQHF.

The chain employs TRBV4-2 and TRBJ2-1; D uncertain. The CDR3 is made up of 14 amino acids. The germline CDR1 and CDR2 sequences are LGHNA and YNFKEQ. Trimming left V 0 bases short and J 5 bases short, with 8 bases between. In nucleotides, the CDR3 is TGTGCCAGCAGCCAAGATGAACGGGACAATGAGCAGTTCTTC. Its translation is CASSQDERDNEQFF.

This clone was seen a few times. The CDR3 sequence: CASSPDSSYGYTF. The CDR3 DNA sequence: TGTGCCAGCAGCCCTGACAGTTCCTATGGCTACACCTTC. The chain links TRBV7-9 to TRBJ1-2; TRBD1 is a possible D gene (5 bases). CDR1 and CDR2 (germline): SEHNR, FQNEAQ (reference sequence). The CDR3 sequence is 13 residues long. V gave up 5 bases and J gave up 4 bases, with 11 bases separating them.

J is TRBJ1-5 and V is TRBV15; possibly TRBD1 for D (6 bases). Germline loops: CDR1 LNHNV, CDR2 YYDKDF (reference sequence). V gave up 0 bases and J gave up 5 bases, with 14 bases separating them. The CDR3 spans 16 residues. CDR3 amino acids: CATSRDRWQGYQPQHF. CDR3 coding DNA: TGTGCCACCAGCAGAGATAGATGGCAGGGGTATCAGCCCCAGCATTTT. Complete variable domain (other parts from reference TRBV15 and TRBJ1-5): DAMVIQNPRYQVTQFGKPVTLSCSQTLNHNVMYWYQQKSSQAPKLLFHYYDKDFNNEADTPDNFQSRRPNTSFCFLDIRSPGLGDTAMYLCATSRDRWQGYQPQHFGDGTRLSIL.

The CDR3 bases are TGTGCCAGCAGTTACAGGGCTCTAGCCAAAAACATTCAGTACTTC. As protein: CASSYRALAKNIQYF. This chain links TRBV28 with TRBJ2-4; a possible D gene is TRBD1 (6 bases). With 4 bases removed from V and 0 bases from J, the gap between germline ends came to 10 bases. Germline V gives CDR1 MDHEN, CDR2 SYDVKM. This CDR3 contains 15 residues.

The chain has TRBV7-9 and TRBJ2-2; unclear D gene. Germline V gene lookup returns CDR1 SEHNR and CDR2 FQNEAQ (reference sequence). The V end was cut by 6 bases, the J end by 2 bases, with 10 bases between. The CDR3 spans 14 residues. The CDR3 nucleotides read TGTGCCAGCAGGCTTACAAGTAACACCGGGGAGCTGTTTTTT. Translated, it gives CASRLTSNTGELFF.

The chain employs TRBV2 and TRBJ2-7, with D unresolved. Looked up from germline, CDR1 is SNHLY and CDR2 is FYNNEI. This CDR3 is built from 12 residues. V was cut by 3 bases and J by 0 bases, with 3 bases left in between. Here the CDR3 reads CASSDSSYEQYF. In nucleotides, the CDR3 is TGTGCCAGCAGTGACAGCTCCTACGAGCAGTACTTC.

This chain joins TRBV6-5 and TRBJ2-7; D is ambiguous. Per germline, CDR1 MNHEY and CDR2 SVGAGI. The CDR3 contains 11 residues. V shed 6 bases and J shed 10 bases, with 13 bases lying between them. CDR3 amino acids: CASSLGRSQYF. CDR3 nucleotide sequence: TGTGCCAGCAGCCTCGGCAGGTCACAGTACTTC.

The V gene is TRBV5-6, the J gene TRBJ2-7; 7 bases map to TRBD1. The germline gives CDR1 SGHDT, CDR2 YYEEEE. The junction had 5 bases not matched to a gene; V was cut back by 3 bases and J by 2 bases. This CDR3 is 14 amino acids long. The CDR3 nucleotides are TGTGCCAGCAGCTCACGACAGGGAACCTACGAGCAGTACTTC. This translates into CASSSRQGTYEQYF.

This chain joins TRBV14 and TRBJ2-7; no clear D gene. V dropped 1 base and J dropped 2 bases, with 9 bases sitting between them. This CDR3 is 14 amino acids long. Germline V gene sequence: CDR1 SGHDN, CDR2 FVKESK. The CDR3 coding sequence is TGTGCCAGCAGCCAAGTGGGCACAACCTACGAGCAGTACTTC. This sequence encodes CASSQVGTTYEQYF.

The CDR3: CASSQATGTGTMNGYTF. The DNA of the CDR3 is TGCGCCAGCAGCCAGGCCACCGGGACAGGGACGATGAATGGCTACACCTTC. V and J are TRBV4-3 and TRBJ1-2, with 9 bases identical to TRBD1. CDR3 length: 17 amino acids. Germline V CDR1 and CDR2: LGHNA, YSLEER. The V segment lost 3 bases and the J segment 6 bases; nucleotides outside the gene matches: 14.

The chain joins TRBV4-1 to TRBJ2-5; 9 bases agree with TRBD1. The J call could be wrong; TRBJ2-7 is a better fit for the DNA end. Germline V gene data show CDR1 as MGHRA and CDR2 as YSYEKL. The CDR3 runs to 16 residues. In DNA form, the CDR3 reads TGCGCCAGCAGCCAAGTCACCGGGACAGGGTTGTACGAGCAGTACTTC. This encodes CASSQVTGTGLYEQYF.

The gene calls are TRBV18 and TRBJ1-5; 11 bases are shared with TRBD1. V was clipped by 5 bases and J by 7 bases; unmatched bases: 7. The CDR3 length is 15 residues. Germline CDR1 reads KGHSH; CDR2 reads LQKENI. The CDR3 here is CASSWTGGRDQPQHF. The CDR3 DNA is TGTGCCAGCTCATGGACAGGGGGCAGAGACCAGCCCCAGCATTTT.

The chain couples TRBV7-2 to TRBJ2-6; 9 positions match TRBD1. Germline CDR1 is SGHTA and CDR2 is FQGNSA. V lost 5 bases to trimming and J lost 2 bases; unmatched junction nucleotides: 4. CDR3 length: 16 amino acids. Written as DNA, the CDR3 is TGTGCCAGCAGCCTGGGGACAGGGACTGGGGCCAACGTCCTGACTTTC. Translation gives CASSLGTGTGANVLTF.

The chain uses TRBV11-2 and TRBJ2-7, with a possible D match to TRBD1 (5 bases). Germline V gene lookup returns CDR1 SGHAT and CDR2 FQNNGV. The CDR3 contains 15 residues. V lost 1 base and J 0 bases, leaving 10 bases between the germline ends. The CDR3, as DNA: TGTGCCAGCAGCTTAGTGGGGCAGAACTCCTACGAGCAGTACTTC. This encodes CASSLVGQNSYEQYF.